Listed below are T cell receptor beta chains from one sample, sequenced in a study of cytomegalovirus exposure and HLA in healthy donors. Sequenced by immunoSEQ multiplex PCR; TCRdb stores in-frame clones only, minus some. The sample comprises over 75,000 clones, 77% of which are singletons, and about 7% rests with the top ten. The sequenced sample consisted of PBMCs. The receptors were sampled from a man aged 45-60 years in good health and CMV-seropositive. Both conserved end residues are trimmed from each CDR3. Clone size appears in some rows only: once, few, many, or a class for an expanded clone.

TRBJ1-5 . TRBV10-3 AISEDVTGLQPQH
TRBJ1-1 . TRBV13 ASSFQREAF
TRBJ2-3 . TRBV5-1 ASSPRTSSAGTDTQY
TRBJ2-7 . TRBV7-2 ASSSGTRRLREQY
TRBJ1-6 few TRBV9 ASSGSLEGSPLH
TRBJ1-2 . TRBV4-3 ASSQDRGGQT
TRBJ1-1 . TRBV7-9 ASSHILLSTEAF
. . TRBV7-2 ASSLVPEGGYEQY
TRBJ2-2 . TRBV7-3 ASSLGQRGETGELF
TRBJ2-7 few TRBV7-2 ASSPQRGAYEQY
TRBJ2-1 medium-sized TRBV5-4 ASSLGGGDEQF
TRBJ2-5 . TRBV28 ASSWGVGGQETQY
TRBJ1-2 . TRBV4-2 ASSQVTGFSAISGYT
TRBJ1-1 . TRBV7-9 ASSSQASSNTEAF
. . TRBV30 AWSGGQTSSYEQY
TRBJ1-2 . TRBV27 ASSRGRGYGYT
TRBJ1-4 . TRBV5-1 ASSTGRGMNEKLF
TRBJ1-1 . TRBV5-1 ASSRNGDSGRTEAF
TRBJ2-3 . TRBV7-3 ASSVIGGPGDTQY
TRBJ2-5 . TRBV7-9 ASSLTRQGSGETQY
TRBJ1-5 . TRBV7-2 ASSSTGQSNQPQH
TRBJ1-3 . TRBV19 ATGQAISGNTIY
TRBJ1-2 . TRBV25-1 ASRGELYGYT
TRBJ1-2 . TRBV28 ASSLRYGYT
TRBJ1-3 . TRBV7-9 ASSSGVGNTIY
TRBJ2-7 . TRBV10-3 AISALAGNYEQY
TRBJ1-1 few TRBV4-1 ASSRQGEVTEAF
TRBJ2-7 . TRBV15 ATSRDRGGTYEQY
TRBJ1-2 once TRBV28 ASSWGQNYGYP
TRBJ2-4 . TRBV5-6 ASSHDRAVAKNIQY
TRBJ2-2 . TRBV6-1 ASRGQGAVTGELF
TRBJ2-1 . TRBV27 ASSAPGQGFGEQF
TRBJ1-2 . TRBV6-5 ASSPTGRGYT
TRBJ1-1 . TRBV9 ASSPGGSTEAF
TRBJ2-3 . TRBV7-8 ASSREALGTDTQY
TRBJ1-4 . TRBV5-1 ASSPGQDAEKLF
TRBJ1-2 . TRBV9 ASSPQGADSYGYT
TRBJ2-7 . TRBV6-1 ASSGWTGGGEQY
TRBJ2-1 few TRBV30 AWSFGLASNEQF
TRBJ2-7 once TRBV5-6 ASSLAGQGASEQY
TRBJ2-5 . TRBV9 ASSPGGGGLIETQY
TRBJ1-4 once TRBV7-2 ASSFGGGNEKLF
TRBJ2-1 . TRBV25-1 ASVGATGGNEQF
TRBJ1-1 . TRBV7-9 ASIPGKTLAGTEAF
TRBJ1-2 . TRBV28 ASSWGQIYGYT